The source of this T cell receptor (beta chain) is a study of cytomegalovirus exposure and HLA in healthy donors. Study-level points and caveats: There were under 200 TCR beta chains listed as cytomegalovirus-associated. Most TCR sequences were uncommon, yet certain public TCRs appeared in many donors. About 90% or about 30% of the time was how often most TCR beta V segments were productive, according to an earlier analysis. Across donors, sequencing depth was assumed by presence/absence analyses to be roughly uniform.

Amplification used 60 Vbeta primers and 13 Jbeta primers. Clones were sequenced by immunoSEQ multiplex PCR, and TCRdb holds only the in-frame ones, with some missing. The sample records approximately 89,000 clones, 69% being singletons. The V segment lost 6 bases and the J segment 2 bases; nucleotides outside the gene matches: 4. Germline V gene sequence: CDR1 MNHEY, CDR2 SVGAGI. The CDR3 extends over 15 amino acids. With respect to this clone: The antigen is unknown.

The rearrangement uses TRBV6-5 and TRBJ2-5, with TRBD2 matching over 12 bases. The source material was PBMCs. The sequence came from a female donor in good health and CMV-seronegative. CDR3 region: CASRNLAGGQETQYF. DNA of the CDR3: TGTGCCAGCAGGAACCTAGCGGGGGGGCAAGAGACCCAGTACTTC.